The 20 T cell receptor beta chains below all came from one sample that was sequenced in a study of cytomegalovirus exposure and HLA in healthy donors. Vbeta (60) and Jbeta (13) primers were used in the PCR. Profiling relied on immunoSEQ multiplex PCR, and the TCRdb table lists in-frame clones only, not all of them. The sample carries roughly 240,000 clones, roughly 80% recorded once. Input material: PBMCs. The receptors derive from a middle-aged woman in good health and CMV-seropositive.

The CDR3 region is CASSSDRYYGYTF. Written as DNA, the CDR3 is TGCGCCAGCAGCTCCGACAGATACTATGGCTACACCTTC. The chain links TRBV5-1 to TRBJ1-2; D is possibly TRBD1 (5 bases). V lost 3 bases, J lost 3 bases, and 9 bases lay in between. Germline-derived CDR1 and CDR2 are SGHRS and YFSETQ. CDR3 length: 13 residues.

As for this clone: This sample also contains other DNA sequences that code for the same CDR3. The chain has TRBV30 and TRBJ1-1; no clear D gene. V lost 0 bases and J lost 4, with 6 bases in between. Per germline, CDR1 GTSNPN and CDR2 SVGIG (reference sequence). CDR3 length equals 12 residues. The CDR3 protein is CAWSVRGTEAFF. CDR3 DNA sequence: TGTGCCTGGAGTGTACGGGGCACTGAAGCTTTCTTT.

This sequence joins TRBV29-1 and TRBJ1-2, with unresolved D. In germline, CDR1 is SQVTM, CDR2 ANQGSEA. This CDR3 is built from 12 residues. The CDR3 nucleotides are TGCAGACCTGGGGAGGGCCGGGATGGCTACACCTTC. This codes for CRPGEGRDGYTF.

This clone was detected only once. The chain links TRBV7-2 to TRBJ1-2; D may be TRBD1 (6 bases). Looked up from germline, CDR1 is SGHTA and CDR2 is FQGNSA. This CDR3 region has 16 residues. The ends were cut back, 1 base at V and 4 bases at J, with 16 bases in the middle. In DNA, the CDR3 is TGTGCCAGCAGCTTAGATAGTCTGGGGGCCAGCTATGGCTACACCTTC. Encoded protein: CASSLDSLGASYGYTF.

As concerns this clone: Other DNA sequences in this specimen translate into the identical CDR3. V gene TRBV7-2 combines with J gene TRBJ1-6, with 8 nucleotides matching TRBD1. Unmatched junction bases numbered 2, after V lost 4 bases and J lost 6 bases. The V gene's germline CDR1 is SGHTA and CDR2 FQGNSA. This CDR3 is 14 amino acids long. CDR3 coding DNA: TGTGCCAGCAGCTCCACAGGGGGTAATTCACCCCTCCACTTT. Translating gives CASSSTGGNSPLHF.

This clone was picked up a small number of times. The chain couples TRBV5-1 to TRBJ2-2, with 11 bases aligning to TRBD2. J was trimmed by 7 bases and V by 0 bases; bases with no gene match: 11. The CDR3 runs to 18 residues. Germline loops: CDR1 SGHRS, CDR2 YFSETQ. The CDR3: CASSLELAGVGVYGELFF. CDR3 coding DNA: TGCGCCAGCAGCTTGGAACTAGCGGGAGTCGGTGTCTACGGGGAGCTGTTTTTT.

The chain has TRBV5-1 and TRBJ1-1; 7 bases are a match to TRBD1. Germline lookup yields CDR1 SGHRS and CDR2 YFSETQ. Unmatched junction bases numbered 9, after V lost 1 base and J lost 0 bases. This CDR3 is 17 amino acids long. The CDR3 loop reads CASSLLPGTALNTEAFF. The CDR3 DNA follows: TGCGCCAGCAGCTTGTTACCTGGGACAGCCCTGAACACTGAAGCTTTCTTT.

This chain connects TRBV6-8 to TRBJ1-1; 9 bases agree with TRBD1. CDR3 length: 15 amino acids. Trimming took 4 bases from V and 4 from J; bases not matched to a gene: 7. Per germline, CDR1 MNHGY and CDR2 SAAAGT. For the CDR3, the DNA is TGTGCCAGCAGTTCCGTAGGACAGGGGCGCACTGAAGCTTTCTTT. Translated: CASSSVGQGRTEAFF.

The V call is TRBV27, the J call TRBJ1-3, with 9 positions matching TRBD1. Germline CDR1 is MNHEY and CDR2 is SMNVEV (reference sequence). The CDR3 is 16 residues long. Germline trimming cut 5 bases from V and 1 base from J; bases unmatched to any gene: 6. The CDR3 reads CASSHNGQGSGNTIYF. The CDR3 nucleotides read TGTGCCAGCAGTCATAACGGACAGGGGTCTGGAAACACCATATATTTT.

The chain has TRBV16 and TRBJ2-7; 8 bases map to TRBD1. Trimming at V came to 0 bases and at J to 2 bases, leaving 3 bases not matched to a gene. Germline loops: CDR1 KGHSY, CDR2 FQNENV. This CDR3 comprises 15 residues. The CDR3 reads CASSQSMTGAYEQYF. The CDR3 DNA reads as TGTGCCAGCAGCCAATCGATGACAGGGGCCTACGAGCAGTACTTC.

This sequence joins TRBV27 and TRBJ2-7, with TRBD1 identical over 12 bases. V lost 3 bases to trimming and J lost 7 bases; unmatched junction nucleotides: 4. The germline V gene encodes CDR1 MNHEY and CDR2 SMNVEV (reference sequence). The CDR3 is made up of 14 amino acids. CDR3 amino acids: CASSFGTGGREQYF. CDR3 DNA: TGTGCCAGCAGTTTCGGGACAGGGGGCAGGGAGCAGTACTTC.

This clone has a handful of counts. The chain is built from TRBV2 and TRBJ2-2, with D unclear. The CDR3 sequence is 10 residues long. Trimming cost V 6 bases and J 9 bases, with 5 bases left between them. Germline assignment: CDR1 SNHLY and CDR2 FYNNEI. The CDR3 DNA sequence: TGTGCCAGCAGGGGCCGGGAGCTGTTTTTT. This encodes CASRGRELFF.

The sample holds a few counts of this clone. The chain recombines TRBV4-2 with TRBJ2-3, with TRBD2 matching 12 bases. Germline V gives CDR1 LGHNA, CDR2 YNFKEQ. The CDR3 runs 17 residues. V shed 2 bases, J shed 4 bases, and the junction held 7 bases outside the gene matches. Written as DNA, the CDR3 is TGTGCCAGCAGCCAACCCCCGACTAGCGGGAGTGCAGATACGCAGTATTTT. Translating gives CASSQPPTSGSADTQYF.

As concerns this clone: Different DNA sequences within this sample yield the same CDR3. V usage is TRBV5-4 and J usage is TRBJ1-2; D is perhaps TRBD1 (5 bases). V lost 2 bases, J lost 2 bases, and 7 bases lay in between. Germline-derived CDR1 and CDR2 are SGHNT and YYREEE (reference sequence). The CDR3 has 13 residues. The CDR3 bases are TGTGCCAGCAGCTTTCCAGGGAACTATGGCTACACCTTC. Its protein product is CASSFPGNYGYTF.

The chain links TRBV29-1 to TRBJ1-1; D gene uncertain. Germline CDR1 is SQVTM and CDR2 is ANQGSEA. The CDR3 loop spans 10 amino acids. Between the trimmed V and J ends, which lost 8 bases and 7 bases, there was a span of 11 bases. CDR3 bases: TGCAGCACCGACATAGGTGAAGCTTTCTTT. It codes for CSTDIGEAFF.

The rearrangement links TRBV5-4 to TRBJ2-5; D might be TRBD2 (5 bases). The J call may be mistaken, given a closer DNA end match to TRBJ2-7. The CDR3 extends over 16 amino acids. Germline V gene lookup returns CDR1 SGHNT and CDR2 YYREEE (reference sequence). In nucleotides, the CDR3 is TGTGCCAGCAGCTTGGGGATTTCTAGCTCAACCTACGAGCAGTACTTC. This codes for CASSLGISSSTYEQYF.

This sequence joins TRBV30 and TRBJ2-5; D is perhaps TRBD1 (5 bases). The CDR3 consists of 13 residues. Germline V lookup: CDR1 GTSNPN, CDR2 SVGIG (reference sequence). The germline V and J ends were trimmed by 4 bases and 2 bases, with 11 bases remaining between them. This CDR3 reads CAWTPGLQETQYF. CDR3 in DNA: TGTGCCTGGACGCCAGGGTTGCAAGAGACCCAGTACTTC.

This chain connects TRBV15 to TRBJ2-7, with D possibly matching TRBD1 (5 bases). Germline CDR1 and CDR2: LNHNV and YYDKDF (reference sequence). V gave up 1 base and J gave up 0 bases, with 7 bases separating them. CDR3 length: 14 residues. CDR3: CATSRAGNSYEQYF. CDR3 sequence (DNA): TGTGCCACCAGCAGAGCAGGGAACTCCTACGAGCAGTACTTC.

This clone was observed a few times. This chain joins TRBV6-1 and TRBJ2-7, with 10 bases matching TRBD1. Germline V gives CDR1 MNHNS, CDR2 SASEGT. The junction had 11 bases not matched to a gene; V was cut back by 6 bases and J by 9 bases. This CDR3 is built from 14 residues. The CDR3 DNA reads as TGTGCCAGCAGGTCGACAGGGGGCTATGCTGGGCAGTACTTC. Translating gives CASRSTGGYAGQYF.

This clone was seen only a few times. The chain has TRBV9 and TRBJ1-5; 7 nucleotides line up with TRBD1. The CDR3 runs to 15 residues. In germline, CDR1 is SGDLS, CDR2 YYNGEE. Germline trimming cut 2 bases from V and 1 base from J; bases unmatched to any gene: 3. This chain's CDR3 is CASSVSGGSNQPQHF. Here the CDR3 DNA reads TGTGCCAGCAGCGTCTCAGGGGGGAGCAATCAGCCCCAGCATTTT.